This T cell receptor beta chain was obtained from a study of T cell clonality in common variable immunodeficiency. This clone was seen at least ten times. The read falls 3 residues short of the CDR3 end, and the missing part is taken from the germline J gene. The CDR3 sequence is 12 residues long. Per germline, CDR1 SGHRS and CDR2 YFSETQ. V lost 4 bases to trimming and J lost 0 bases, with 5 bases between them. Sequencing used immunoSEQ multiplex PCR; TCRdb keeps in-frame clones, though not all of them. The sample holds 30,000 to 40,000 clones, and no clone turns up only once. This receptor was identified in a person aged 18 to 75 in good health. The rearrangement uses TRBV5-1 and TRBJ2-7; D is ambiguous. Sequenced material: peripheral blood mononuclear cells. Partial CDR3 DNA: TGCGCCAGCAGCCTCAGCTCCTACGAG. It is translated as CASSLSSYE. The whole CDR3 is CASSLSSYEQYF.